The 10 T cell receptor beta chains in this list originate from one sample, sequenced in a study of post-analysis software for immune sequencing data. Findings of the study overall: Comparison of patients with controls showed five TRBV segments more frequent in patients, TRBV5-6, TRBV5-1 and TRBV20-1 among them.

No antigen has been identified for these receptors. Included in the TCR beta cDNA libraries were unique molecular identifiers. TCRdb re-derived calls from the PCR reads in MiXCR, one entry per CDR3 protein. This repertoire shows hundreds of thousands of distinct CDR3 sequences, roughly 35% found once; its top ten account for 10% to 15%. Material: blood. The receptor source for this set is a girl aged 5-17 years with multiple sclerosis.

This chain joins TRBV3-1 and TRBJ2-3; D possibly corresponds to TRBD2 (6 bases). With 0 bases removed from V and 1 base from J, the gap between germline ends came to 11 bases. The CDR3 consists of 16 residues. Germline assignment: CDR1 LGHDT and CDR2 YNNKEL (reference sequence). Here the CDR3 DNA reads TGTGCCAGCAGCCAAGATCAGCTAGCGCGCACAGATACGCAGTATTTT. It specifies CASSQDQLARTDTQYF.

The CDR3 region is CASRMDRGVGYGYTF. Written as DNA, the CDR3 is TGTGCCAGCAGAATGGACAGGGGCGTAGGCTATGGCTACACCTTC. The V and J genes are TRBV7-2 and TRBJ1-2; TRBD1 matches 9 bases. The V segment lost 6 bases and the J segment 4 bases; nucleotides outside the gene matches: 9. The length of the CDR3 is 15 residues. The germline V gene encodes CDR1 SGHTA and CDR2 FQGNSA.

On this clonotype: Compared with germline, one end of the junction differs, possibly owing to a read error. The chain employs TRBV7-2 and TRBJ2-1; 8 nucleotides agree with TRBD2. CDR3 length: 17 residues. Per germline, CDR1 SGHTA and CDR2 FQGNSA. This CDR3 is CASSLASGGLSCNEQFF. The DNA of the CDR3 is TGTGCCAGCAGCTTAGCCAGCGGGGGTCTCTCCTGCAATGAGCAGTTCTTC.

The chain carries TRBV15 and TRBJ1-1, with D maybe TRBD1 (6 bases). Trimming stripped 6 bases from V and 1 base from J, with 12 bases between. Per the germline V gene, CDR1 is LNHNV and CDR2 is YYDKDF (reference sequence). This CDR3 has 14 residues. The DNA of the CDR3 is TGTGCCACCAGTTTCACCAGGGGGAACACTGAAGCTTTCTTT. Amino acids: CATSFTRGNTEAFF.

The CDR3 spells CASSARGKAKNIQYF. The CDR3 DNA sequence: TGTGCCAGCAGTGCTAGAGGGAAAGCCAAAAACATTCAGTACTTC. This chain uses TRBV3-1 with TRBJ2-4; TRBD2 might be the D (5 bases). Germline lookup yields CDR1 LGHDT and CDR2 YNNKEL (reference sequence). The CDR3 contains 15 residues. Trimming removed 6 bases from V and 0 bases from J, with 12 bases in between.

This clonotype was counted at least ten times. V is TRBV6-2 or TRBV6-3 and J is TRBJ2-3; unclear D gene. With 6 bases removed from V and 2 bases from J, the gap between germline ends came to 6 bases. Germline CDR1 and CDR2: MNHEY and SVGEGT. The CDR3 totals 12 residues. CDR3 sequence reads: CASSQSTDTQYF. The CDR3 DNA reads as TGTGCCAGCAGCCAATCCACAGATACGCAGTATTTT.

This clonotype was observed a few times. The genes are TRBV4-3 and TRBJ2-1, with 10 bases aligning to TRBD2. Trimming took 0 bases from V and 3 from J; bases not matched to a gene: 8. CDR1 and CDR2 (germline): LGHNA, YSLEER. The CDR3 runs to 18 residues. CDR3 amino acids: CASSQEPPSGGLYNEQFF. For the CDR3, the DNA is TGCGCCAGCAGCCAAGAGCCCCCTAGCGGGGGACTCTACAATGAGCAGTTCTTC.

This clonotype was seen a handful of times. The V gene is TRBV7-9, the J gene TRBJ2-7; 8 bases are shared with TRBD2. This CDR3 spans 15 amino acids. Trimming cost V 6 bases and J 0 bases; bases outside gene matches: 7. The germline V gene has CDR1 SEHNR and CDR2 FQNEAQ (reference sequence). CDR3 in amino acids: CASRRAGESSYEQYF. The DNA of the CDR3 is TGTGCCAGCAGACGAGCGGGGGAGAGCTCCTACGAGCAGTACTTC.

V usage is TRBV20-1 and J usage is TRBJ2-7, with D tentatively TRBD2 (6 bases). The V gene lost 0 bases and the J gene lost 0 bases, with 12 bases spanning the gap. CDR1 is DFQATT and CDR2 is SNEGSKA in the germline V gene (reference sequence). This CDR3 has 15 residues. The CDR3 nucleotides are TGCAGTGCTAGAGATCTTAGCGGTAGCTCCTACGAGCAGTACTTC. Its translation is CSARDLSGSSYEQYF.

This chain uses TRBV29-1 with TRBJ2-3; 9 bases line up with TRBD2. CDR3 length: 15 residues. V trimming: 0 bases; J trimming: 7 bases; junction bases outside the gene matches: 8. Per the germline V gene, CDR1 is SQVTM and CDR2 is ANQGSEA. In DNA form, the CDR3 reads TGCAGCGTTGAAGATCTAGCGGGAATACTGAATACGCAGTATTTT. This sequence encodes CSVEDLAGILNTQYF.